Listed below are T cell receptor beta chains from one sample, sequenced in a study of T cells expressing NK-cell markers. TCRdb reprocessed the 5' RACE reads, with one entry per CDR3 protein and no DNA. The sample totals about 260,000 distinct CDR3 sequences; its top ten clones hold roughly 0.4%. Material: blood T cells: a sorted CD56 or NKG2C T cell subset, CD4+ or CD8+ T cells, or bulk PBMC T cells (not recorded which). The receptors come from a man younger than 35 in good health. Both conserved end residues are part of each CDR3.

j_call | cdr3_length | v_call | cdr3_aa
TRBJ1-5 | 15 | TRBV12-3/TRBV12-4 | CASRLNQGWDQPQHF
TRBJ1-1 | 12 | TRBV27 | CARGTVNTEAFF
TRBJ2-1 | 12 | TRBV12-3/TRBV12-4 | CASSPRYYEQFF
TRBJ2-4 | 19 | TRBV20-1 | CSARDIMQGSPLAKNIQYF
TRBJ2-1 | 13 | TRBV24-1 | CATSDTSVVEQFF
TRBJ1-4 | 14 | TRBV29-1 | CSVPSQATNEKLFF
TRBJ2-1 | 16 | TRBV5-6 | CASSLSLGTENNEQFF
TRBJ2-1 | 11 | TRBV29-1 | CSVETAGEQFF
TRBJ2-3 | 13 | TRBV11-1 | CASSFTWADTQYF
TRBJ2-7 | 17 | TRBV20-1 | CSARPLAGARSSYEQYF
TRBJ2-5 | 12 | TRBV20-1 | CSALSPRKTQYF
TRBJ2-2 | 16 | TRBV10-2 | CASSAGRGLATGELFF
TRBJ2-1 | 12 | TRBV6-2/TRBV6-3 | CASRRYGYEQFF
TRBJ2-1 | 15 | TRBV20-1 | CSATGGQGFSREQFF
TRBJ1-1 | 17 | TRBV2 | CASRKSGTGYGGTEAFF
TRBJ2-1 | 15 | TRBV5-1 | CASSLGFGGSGEQFF
TRBJ2-1 | 14 | TRBV6-4 | CASPAGPVPNEQFF
TRBJ2-3 | 12 | TRBV5-1 | CASKHRRDTQYF
TRBJ1-5 | 14 | TRBV20-1 | CSATRDFGNQPQHF
TRBJ2-2 | 14 | TRBV18 | CASSPDLGTGELFF
TRBJ2-5 | 16 | TRBV24-1 | CATSAPSGRIGETQYF
TRBJ2-5 | 15 | TRBV7-8 | CASSLAATGQETQYF
TRBJ2-3 | 18 | TRBV12-3/TRBV12-4 | CASSPPTRLTPSTDTQYF
TRBJ1-3 | 14 | TRBV19 | CASQLSPAGNTIYF
TRBJ2-3 | 17 | TRBV25-1 | CASSPWTSGGLTDTQYF
TRBJ1-5 | 16 | TRBV12-3/TRBV12-4 | CASRTEDIGAGQPQHF
TRBJ2-1 | 17 | TRBV4-1 | CASSQDLGTSGRPEQFF
TRBJ2-3 | 13 | TRBV13 | CASSPAVSDTQYF
TRBJ2-1 | 13 | TRBV28 | CASSPHSYNEQFF
TRBJ1-1 | 13 | TRBV7-2 | CASSTHPNTEAFF
TRBJ1-3 | 12 | TRBV21-1 | CASRGGGNTIYF
TRBJ2-7 | 12 | TRBV12-3/TRBV12-4 | CASSLMVYEQYF
TRBJ2-2 | 14 | TRBV12-3/TRBV12-4 | CASSQPLNTGELFF
TRBJ2-5 | 14 | TRBV12-3/TRBV12-4 | CGSSSEGTVLTQYF
TRBJ2-3 | 14 | TRBV20-1 | CSAKVGAVADTQYF
TRBJ2-3 | 14 | TRBV20-1 | CSASRAGGFDTQYF
TRBJ1-3 | 13 | TRBV29-1 | CSVEERSGNTIYF
TRBJ2-7 | 14 | TRBV5-1 | CASSVQEGAGEQYF
TRBJ1-5 | 17 | TRBV12-3/TRBV12-4 | CASSHTREMEGNQPQHF
TRBJ1-1 | 13 | TRBV29-1 | CSAKESQGTEAFF
TRBJ2-1 | 14 | TRBV7-2 | CASWREVLHNEQFF
TRBJ1-4 | 14 | TRBV7-9 | CASSDDRRNEKLFF
TRBJ2-3 | 14 | TRBV3-1 | CASSQLTASNTQYF
TRBJ2-1 | 13 | TRBV5-1 | CASSTGQQPGQFF
TRBJ2-3 | 12 | TRBV11-3 | CASMGLASTQYF
TRBJ2-5 | 15 | TRBV29-1 | CSVDRDGRAAETQYF
TRBJ2-1 | 16 | TRBV6-5 | CASSYLPALVFNEQFF
TRBJ1-5 | 12 | TRBV12-3/TRBV12-4 | CASSVSNQPQHF
TRBJ2-3 | 13 | TRBV10-3 | CAIKVGKSDTQYF
TRBJ1-6 | 12 | TRBV12-3/TRBV12-4 | CASSFKRSPLHF
TRBJ1-4 | 12 | TRBV27 | CARTTGHEKLFF
TRBJ2-3 | 12 | TRBV29-1 | CSVLDGTDTQYF
TRBJ2-5 | 14 | TRBV9 | CASSSRTGIETQYF
TRBJ2-1 | 16 | TRBV14 | CASSQVGRLALNEQFF
TRBJ2-1 | 15 | TRBV5-1 | CASSLSLKGNNEQFF